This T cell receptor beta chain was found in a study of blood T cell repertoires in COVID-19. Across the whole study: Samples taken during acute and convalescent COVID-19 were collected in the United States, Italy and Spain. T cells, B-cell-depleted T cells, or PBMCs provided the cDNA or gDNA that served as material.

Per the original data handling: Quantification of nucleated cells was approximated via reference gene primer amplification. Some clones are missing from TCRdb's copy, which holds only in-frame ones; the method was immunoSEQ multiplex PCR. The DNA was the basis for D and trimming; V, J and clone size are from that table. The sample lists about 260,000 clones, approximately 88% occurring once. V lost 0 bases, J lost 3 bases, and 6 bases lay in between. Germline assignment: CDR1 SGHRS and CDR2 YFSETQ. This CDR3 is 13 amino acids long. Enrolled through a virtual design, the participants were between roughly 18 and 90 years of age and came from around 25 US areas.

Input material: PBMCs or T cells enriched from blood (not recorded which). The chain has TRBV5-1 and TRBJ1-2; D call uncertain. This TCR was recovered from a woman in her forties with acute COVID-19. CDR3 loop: CASSLAQDYGYTF. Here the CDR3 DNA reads TGCGCCAGCAGCTTGGCCCAGGACTATGGCTACACCTTC. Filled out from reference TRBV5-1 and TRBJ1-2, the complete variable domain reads KAGVTQTPRYLIKTRGQQVTLSCSPISGHRSVSWYQQTPGQGLQFLFEYFSETQRNKGNFPGRFSGRQFSNSRSEMNVSTLELGDSALYLCASSLAQDYGYTFGSGTRLTVV.